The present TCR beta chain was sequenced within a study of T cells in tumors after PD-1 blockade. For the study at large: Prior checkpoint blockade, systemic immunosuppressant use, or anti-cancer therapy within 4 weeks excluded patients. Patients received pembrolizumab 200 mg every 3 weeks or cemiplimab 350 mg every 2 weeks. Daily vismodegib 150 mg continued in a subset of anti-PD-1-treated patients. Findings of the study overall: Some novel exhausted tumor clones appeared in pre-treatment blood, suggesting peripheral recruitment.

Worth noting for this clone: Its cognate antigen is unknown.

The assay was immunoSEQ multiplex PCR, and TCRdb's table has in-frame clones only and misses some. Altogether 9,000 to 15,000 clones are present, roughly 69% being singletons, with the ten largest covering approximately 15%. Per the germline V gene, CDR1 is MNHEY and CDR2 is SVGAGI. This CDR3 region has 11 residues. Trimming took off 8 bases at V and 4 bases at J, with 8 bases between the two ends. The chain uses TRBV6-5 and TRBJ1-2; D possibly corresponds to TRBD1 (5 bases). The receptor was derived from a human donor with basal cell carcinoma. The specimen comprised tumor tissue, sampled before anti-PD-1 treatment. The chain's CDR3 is CASRGSYGYTF. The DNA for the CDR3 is TGTGCCAGCCGGGGCTCCTATGGCTACACCTTC.